Each of the 5 T cell receptor beta chains below was sequenced from the same sample in a study of T cells in Graves' hyperthyroidism and ophthalmopathy (dated by TCRdb to between 2019 and 2020). The library was prepared using multiplex PCR. The sequencer listed for this sample is Illumina HiSeq 2000. TCR beta CDR3 regions were amplified from RNA transcripts. The first round of RT-PCR for the TCR CDR3 was performed with the HTBI primer set and the Qiagen OneStep RT-PCR kit. TCRdb reworked the public reads: Q25 trimming with fastp, MiXCR clone assembly, productive beta chains retained. Every entry covers one CDR3 protein and lists the most common genes and DNA from its rows. The sample data list 250,000 or so distinct CDR3 sequences, and 12% to 15% of these were observed just once. Of the sample, about 30% falls within the top ten clones. Sequencing input: blood. The receptors shown here come from a woman in her fifties or sixties with Graves' hyperthyroidism that later progressed to Graves' ophthalmopathy.

On this clonotype itself: A much more abundant neighbour one base away suggests this may be a read error. The gene calls are TRBV7-9 and TRBJ2-1; TRBD1 agrees at 8 bases. The CDR3 is made up of 16 amino acids. V lost 7 bases to trimming and J lost 6 bases; unmatched junction nucleotides: 14. Germline values: CDR1 SEHNR, CDR2 FQNEAQ (reference sequence). Here the CDR3 reads CASTSTIGDRFNEQFF. As DNA, the CDR3 is TGTGCCAGCACCTCCACCATAGGGGACAGGTTCAATGAGCAGTTCTTC.

This clonotype was detected ten times or more. This chain uses TRBV5-1 with TRBJ2-3, with D possibly TRBD2 on 5 matching bases. The CDR3 sequence is 18 residues long. V was cut by 0 bases and J by 2 bases, with 19 bases left in between. CDR1 and CDR2 (germline): SGHRS, YFSETQ. In DNA form, the CDR3 reads TGCGCCAGCAGCTTGGCGGTGCGGGCCGACTACTTCACAGATACGCAGTATTTT. Translated: CASSLAVRADYFTDTQYF.

In its sample, this clonotype was seen many times. The chain employs TRBV12-3 or TRBV12-4 and TRBJ2-1; no clear D. The CDR3 has 13 residues. Trimming shortened V by 0 bases and J by 12 bases, and 12 bases separated the two germline ends. CDR3 protein: CASSLAGGGRQFF. The CDR3 bases are TGTGCCAGCAGTTTAGCAGGCGGCGGACGGCAGTTCTTC.

This clonotype was seen more than once but under ten times. The V and J genes are TRBV30 and TRBJ1-6; D not resolved. Germline values: CDR1 GTSNPN, CDR2 SVGIG (reference sequence). V was shortened by 2 bases and J by 6 bases, with 8 bases between the two germline ends. The CDR3 covers 13 residues. In DNA, the CDR3 is TGTGCCTGGAGTCGGGTCTTTAATTCACCCCTCCACTTT. Encoded protein: CAWSRVFNSPLHF.

This clonotype was detected only a few times. The chain recombines TRBV12-3 or TRBV12-4 with TRBJ2-1, with D perhaps matching TRBD1 or TRBD2 (5 bases each). The CDR3 length is 15 residues. Trimming left V 5 bases short and J 7 bases short, with 18 bases between. CDR3 bases: TGTGCCAGCAGTACGGGGCCCCTAGGATTGAATGAGCAGTTCTTC. It codes for CASSTGPLGLNEQFF.